These 32 T cell receptor beta chains came from one sample sequenced in a study of shared clonotypes between healthy human individuals. Naivety among CD8 cells was defined by CD45RO negativity and positive CCR7 selection, thereby excluding terminally differentiated effector memory CD45RA+ cells. The protocol was immunoSEQ multiplex PCR, while the TCRdb copy is restricted to in-frame clones and leaves out a portion. The profile shows around 650,000 clones, about 96% of them singletons. Material for sequencing was naive CD8+ T cells sorted from blood. The source of these receptors is a woman in her thirties in good health.

The chain carries TRBV9 and TRBJ2-7, with 8 bases fitting TRBD1. Trimming at V came to 0 bases and at J to 6 bases, leaving 5 bases not matched to a gene. CDR3 length: 14 residues. Germline CDR1 SGDLS, CDR2 YYNGEE. CDR3 sequence: CASSVVDRAGEQYF. The CDR3 DNA is TGTGCCAGCAGCGTAGTGGACAGGGCAGGCGAGCAGTACTTC.

This clone was observed a single time. The rearrangement uses TRBV7-9 and TRBJ2-5; TRBD1 aligns across 7 bases. The germline CDR1 and CDR2 sequences are SEHNR and FQNEAQ (reference sequence). The CDR3 length is 16 residues. V dropped 5 bases and J dropped 5; count of bases not matched to a gene: 14. In DNA, the CDR3 is TGTGCCAGCAGCCAAGACCCGAAGAAGGGGGCCGAGACCCAGTACTTC. It specifies CASSQDPKKGAETQYF.

The chain uses TRBV19 and TRBJ2-5, with 8 bases identical to TRBD2. The J call is uncertain, as TRBJ2-7 better fits the DNA end. This CDR3 is built from 18 residues. CDR1 and CDR2 from the germline V gene are LNHDA and SQIVND (reference sequence). CDR3 amino acids: CASSSSDFQPGLAYEQYF. The CDR3 region has the DNA TGTGCCAGTAGTTCGTCAGACTTCCAACCGGGACTAGCCTACGAGCAGTACTTC.

The chain recombines TRBV5-6 with TRBJ2-1, with 8 positions matching TRBD1. Looked up from germline, CDR1 is SGHDT and CDR2 is YYEEEE. This CDR3 has 16 residues. J lost 0 bases, V lost 4 bases, and 6 bases had no gene match. CDR3 protein: CASSRGQGSSYNEQFF. The CDR3 nucleotides read TGTGCCAGCAGCAGAGGACAGGGTAGCTCCTACAATGAGCAGTTCTTC. The full variable domain, with the rest looked up from reference TRBV5-6 and TRBJ2-1, is DAGVTQSPTHLIKTRGQQVTLRCSPKSGHDTVSWYQQALGQGPQFIFQYYEEEERQRGNFPDRFSGHQFPNYSSELNVNALLLGDSALYLCASSRGQGSSYNEQFFGPGTRLTVL.

Concerning this clone: A read error may account for a junction end that differs from germline. V usage is TRBV28 and J usage is TRBJ1-2, with 8 nucleotides matching TRBD1. CDR1 and CDR2 from the germline V gene are MDHEN and SYDVKM. CDR3 length: 13 amino acids. The CDR3 DNA follows: TGTGCCAGCAGGGGGACAGGCGGCTATCGCTACACCTTC. Encoded protein: CASRGTGGYRYTF.

This clone was found once. This rearrangement joins TRBV5-1 to TRBJ2-3; 12 bases are shared with TRBD2. The CDR3 covers 17 residues. The J segment lost 3 bases and the V segment lost 4 bases, leaving 9 bases of the junction unmatched. Germline V lookup: CDR1 SGHRS, CDR2 YFSETQ. The CDR3 protein is CASSLDVTSGRTDTQYF. The CDR3 DNA follows: TGCGCCAGCAGCCTCGACGTGACTAGCGGGAGAACAGATACGCAGTATTTT. Looking up the rest from reference TRBV5-1 and TRBJ2-3 gives the full variable domain: KAGVTQTPRYLIKTRGQQVTLSCSPISGHRSVSWYQQTPGQGLQFLFEYFSETQRNKGNFPGRFSGRQFSNSRSEMNVSTLELGDSALYLCASSLDVTSGRTDTQYFGPGTRLTVL.

The chain uses TRBV2 and TRBJ2-1; 8 bases match TRBD2. Germline CDR1 and CDR2: SNHLY and FYNNEI. V trimming: 2 bases; J trimming: 2 bases; junction bases outside the gene matches: 11. The CDR3 is 18 amino acids. CDR3 in DNA: TGTGCCAGCAGTGAAACCGTAGGACGGGAGGGCCCCTACAATGAGCAGTTCTTC. Its protein product is CASSETVGREGPYNEQFF.

This clone appeared once. The chain has TRBV15 and TRBJ1-4; D is unresolved. The ends were cut back, 8 bases at V and 0 bases at J, with 10 bases in the middle. CDR1 is LNHNV, CDR2 YYDKDF, per germline (reference sequence). There are 14 residues in the CDR3. The CDR3 region is CATRTDSTNEKLFF. CDR3 sequence (DNA): TGTGCCACCCGGACGGACTCAACTAATGAAAAACTGTTTTTT.

In regard to this clone: This specimen includes other DNA sequences encoding the same CDR3. The chain combines TRBV27 with TRBJ2-1, with D maybe TRBD2 (5 bases). Germline CDR1 and CDR2: MNHEY and SMNVEV (reference sequence). The ends were cut back, 3 bases at V and 5 bases at J, with 11 bases in the middle. CDR3 size: 14 residues. CDR3 sequence: CASSFLGLNNEQFF. Here the CDR3 DNA reads TGTGCCAGCAGTTTCCTCGGACTCAACAATGAGCAGTTCTTC.

For this clone: Other DNA variants within this sample encode the same CDR3. The chain combines TRBV5-4 with TRBJ2-5; a possible D gene is TRBD2 (5 bases). The germline gives CDR1 SGHNT, CDR2 YYREEE (reference sequence). The germline V and J ends were trimmed by 0 bases and 3 bases, with 6 bases remaining between them. The CDR3 spans 13 residues. The CDR3 sequence: CASSLAAEETQYF. The CDR3 bases are TGTGCCAGCAGCTTGGCAGCGGAAGAGACCCAGTACTTC.

This chain joins TRBV6-5 and TRBJ2-1; D ambiguous. The CDR3 extends over 15 amino acids. The V end lost 6 bases, the J end lost 0 bases, and 12 bases lay between the germline ends. Germline CDR1 is MNHEY and CDR2 is SVGAGI. CDR3: CASRDRVSSYNEQFF. In nucleotides, the CDR3 is TGTGCCAGCAGAGATCGGGTTAGCTCCTACAATGAGCAGTTCTTC.

For the CDR3, the DNA is TGTGCCAGCAGTTACCAAAGACTAGCGGGAGGGCAGGAGCAGTACTTC. Translation gives CASSYQRLAGGQEQYF. This rearrangement joins TRBV6-6 to TRBJ2-7; 14 bases are a match to TRBD2. This CDR3 contains 16 residues. With V trimmed by 2 bases and J by 7 bases, 7 bases remained unmatched. CDR1 is MNHNY and CDR2 is SVGAGI in the germline V gene (reference sequence).

This chain links TRBV1 with TRBJ2-7; the table's D call, TRBD2, has no DNA check behind it. TRBV1 is a known pseudogene. The CDR3 length is 14 residues. The CDR3 sequence: CTSSQDNGLNEQYF. CDR3 DNA sequence: TGCACCAGCAGCCAAGACAACGGTTTAAACGAGCAGTACTTC.

This clone has only one observation. This chain joins TRBV28 and TRBJ1-3; the D is unclear. Per the germline V gene, CDR1 is MDHEN and CDR2 is SYDVKM. CDR3 length equals 15 residues. V was cut by 2 bases and J by 0 bases, with 8 bases left in between. The CDR3 nucleotides read TGTGCCAGCAGTTTAAGGGTTCTCTCTGGAAACACCATATATTTT. Protein sequence: CASSLRVLSGNTIYF.

CDR3 bases: TGCAGTGCTACCCCCGGCTATGAGCAGTTCTTC. Amino acid sequence: CSATPGYEQFF. The chain links TRBV20-1 to TRBJ2-1; no reliable D call. CDR3 length: 11 residues. Looked up from germline, CDR1 is DFQATT and CDR2 is SNEGSKA (reference sequence). V was cut by 4 bases and J by 8 bases, with 9 bases left in between.

The V gene is TRBV5-1, the J gene TRBJ2-7, with 8 bases that match TRBD1. From germline, CDR1 is SGHRS and CDR2 YFSETQ. Losses at the gene ends were 4 bases for V and 5 bases for J; bases not matched to a gene: 8. The CDR3 extends over 14 amino acids. The CDR3 nucleotides read TGCGCCAGCAGCATTTTGACAGGGGCCAACGAGCAGTACTTC. It is translated as CASSILTGANEQYF.

The V call is TRBV28, the J call TRBJ2-1, with TRBD1 as a possible D gene (5 bases). From germline, CDR1 is MDHEN and CDR2 SYDVKM. The CDR3 is 13 residues long. V shed 5 bases and J shed 3 bases, with 8 bases lying between them. The CDR3 nucleotides are TGTGCCAGCAGTACAGGTATCTACAATGAGCAGTTCTTC. This codes for CASSTGIYNEQFF.

This clone was observed once. The chain carries TRBV7-2 and TRBJ1-5; 7 nucleotides line up with TRBD1. The junction had 14 bases not matched to a gene; V was cut back by 4 bases and J by 5 bases. The CDR3 has 17 amino acids. Germline-derived CDR1 and CDR2 are SGHTA and FQGNSA. The chain's CDR3 is CASSSGGWDRDDQPQHF. CDR3 nucleotide sequence: TGTGCCAGCAGCTCCGGGGGCTGGGACAGAGACGATCAGCCCCAGCATTTT.

This chain uses TRBV25-1 with TRBJ1-1, with D tentatively TRBD1 (5 bases). Per germline, CDR1 MGHDK and CDR2 SYGVNS. The CDR3 sequence is 13 residues long. V shed 5 bases and J shed 7 bases, with 14 bases lying between them. In nucleotides, the CDR3 is TGTGCCAGCAGTTTCTCAGGGACGCGTGAAGCTTTCTTT. It yields the protein CASSFSGTREAFF.

This chain links TRBV2 with TRBJ2-7; the D is unclear. The CDR3 is 12 amino acids. Germline V gives CDR1 SNHLY, CDR2 FYNNEI. V lost 3 bases, J lost 5 bases, and 8 bases lay in between. CDR3 residues: CASSEVGDEQYF. The CDR3 DNA reads TGTGCCAGCAGTGAGGTTGGCGACGAGCAGTACTTC.

V gene TRBV9 combines with J gene TRBJ2-1, with D maybe TRBD2 (6 bases). The germline V gene has CDR1 SGDLS and CDR2 YYNGEE. Deletions cut 0 bases from V and 3 bases from J, with 10 bases between. The CDR3 covers 15 residues. Written as DNA, the CDR3 is TGTGCCAGCAGCGTAGTTAGCGGACTCTACAATGAGCAGTTCTTC. Encoded protein: CASSVVSGLYNEQFF.

DNA for the CDR3: TGTGCCAGCAGGGGGCCACTACACGAGGACTATGGCTACACCTTC. Translated, it gives CASRGPLHEDYGYTF. The V call is TRBV6-5, the J call TRBJ1-2; tentative D call: TRBD1 (5 bases). Trimming cost V 6 bases and J 3 bases, with 17 bases left between them. CDR3 length: 15 residues. Germline values: CDR1 MNHEY, CDR2 SVGAGI.

Comment on this clone: This sample also contains other DNA sequences that code for the same CDR3. The gene calls are TRBV13 and TRBJ1-5; TRBD1 is a possible D gene (5 bases). Germline CDR1 reads PRHDT; CDR2 reads FYEKMQ (reference sequence). The CDR3 sequence is 13 residues long. The germline V and J ends were trimmed by 3 bases and 7 bases, with 10 bases remaining between them. The CDR3 spells CASSFGGGQPQHF. In DNA form, the CDR3 reads TGTGCCAGCAGCTTCGGGGGTGGCCAGCCCCAGCATTTT. The full variable domain, rest sourced from reference TRBV13 and TRBJ1-5, is AAGVIQSPRHLIKEKRETATLKCYPIPRHDTVYWYQQGPGQDPQFLISFYEKMQSDKGSIPDRFSAQQFSDYHSELNMSSLELGDSALYFCASSFGGGQPQHFGDGTRLSIL.

This clone was seen a handful of times. The gene calls are TRBV4-1 and TRBJ2-4, with D possibly TRBD2 on 5 matching bases. CDR1 and CDR2 (germline): MGHRA, YSYEKL. The CDR3 covers 14 residues. V was cut by 4 bases and J by 11 bases, with 18 bases left in between. The CDR3 DNA sequence: TGCGCCAGCAGCCGGGAATCATCGGCGGGCGTTCAGTACTTC. Protein product: CASSRESSAGVQYF.

The genes are TRBV27 and TRBJ2-4; TRBD1 or TRBD2 may be the D gene (5 bases each). Deletions cut 6 bases from V and 9 bases from J, with 18 bases between. Germline V gene lookup returns CDR1 MNHEY and CDR2 SMNVEV (reference sequence). The CDR3 is 14 residues long. The CDR3 bases are TGTGCCAGCAGGCCTGGGGGACCCGGCCGCATTCAGTACTTC. Its protein is CASRPGGPGRIQYF.

This chain joins TRBV7-9 and TRBJ1-2, with D perhaps matching TRBD1 (6 bases). CDR1 and CDR2 (germline): SEHNR, FQNEAQ (reference sequence). The CDR3 contains 15 residues. The germline V and J ends were trimmed by 5 bases and 1 base, with 14 bases remaining between them. The CDR3 spells CASSATTGFNYGYTF. The CDR3, as DNA: TGTGCCAGCAGCGCAACGACAGGTTTTAACTATGGCTACACCTTC.

The J gene is TRBJ1-2, the V gene TRBV28; tentative D call: TRBD1 (5 bases). Germline CDR1 reads MDHEN; CDR2 reads SYDVKM. The ends were cut back, 0 bases at V and 6 bases at J, with 23 bases in the middle. The CDR3 consists of 18 residues. CDR3 in amino acids: CASSLWDSSSGGADGYTF. The CDR3 nucleotides are TGTGCCAGCAGTTTATGGGACTCATCATCGGGAGGGGCCGATGGCTACACCTTC.

V usage is TRBV27 and J usage is TRBJ2-7; 9 nucleotides line up with TRBD2. This CDR3 has 14 residues. CDR1 is MNHEY, CDR2 SMNVEV, per germline (reference sequence). Trimming removed 3 bases from V and 7 bases from J; junction bases left unmatched: 7. CDR3 loop: CASSFVAGAGEQYF. The CDR3 DNA reads as TGTGCCAGCAGTTTCGTAGCGGGAGCGGGGGAGCAGTACTTC.

As DNA, the CDR3 is TGTGCCAGCAGCCAAGATCCTACAGGGAAGGCCCCCTACGAGCAGTACTTC. It translates to CASSQDPTGKAPYEQYF. The chain carries TRBV4-2 and TRBJ2-7; D may be TRBD1 (6 bases). Germline CDR1 is LGHNA and CDR2 is YNFKEQ. This CDR3 contains 17 residues. With 0 bases removed from V and 2 bases from J, the gap between germline ends came to 17 bases.

The chain is built from TRBV6-5 and TRBJ2-6; the D gene is possibly TRBD2 (6 bases). Per the germline V gene, CDR1 is MNHEY and CDR2 is SVGAGI. The CDR3 runs 15 residues. V was cut by 3 bases and J by 4 bases, with 10 bases left in between. In DNA, the CDR3 is TGTGCCAGCAGTTATGGGGCGGGAGGGGCCAACGTCCTGACTTTC. Protein sequence: CASSYGAGGANVLTF.

The V and J genes are TRBV19 and TRBJ1-1, with 7 bases aligning to TRBD1. The CDR3 totals 16 residues. Trimming removed 7 bases from V and 0 bases from J; junction bases left unmatched: 11. Germline V lookup: CDR1 LNHDA, CDR2 SQIVND (reference sequence). CDR3 nucleotide sequence: TGTGCCAGTAACCCAACACGGGACAGCTTGAACACTGAAGCTTTCTTT. Its protein is CASNPTRDSLNTEAFF.

This chain joins TRBV5-4 and TRBJ1-2; the match to TRBD1 covers 9 bases. The germline gives CDR1 SGHNT, CDR2 YYREEE (reference sequence). V shed 4 bases and J 1 base; nucleotides not matched to a gene: 8. The CDR3 is made up of 16 amino acids. The CDR3 here is CASSVSGTGINYGYTF. CDR3 bases: TGTGCCAGCAGCGTCTCCGGGACAGGGATTAACTATGGCTACACCTTC.